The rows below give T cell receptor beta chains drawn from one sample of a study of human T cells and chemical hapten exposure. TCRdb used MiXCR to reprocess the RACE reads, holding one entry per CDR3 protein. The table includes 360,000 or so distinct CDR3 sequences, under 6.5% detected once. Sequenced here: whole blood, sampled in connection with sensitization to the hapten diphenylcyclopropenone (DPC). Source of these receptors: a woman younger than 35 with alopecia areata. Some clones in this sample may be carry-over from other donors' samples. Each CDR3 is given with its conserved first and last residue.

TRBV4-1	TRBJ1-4	CASSQDVRQGNEKLFF
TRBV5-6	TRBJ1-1	CASSPQVRIPVNTEAFF
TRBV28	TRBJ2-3	CASSLSQGSISDTQYF
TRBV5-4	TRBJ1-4	CASSLKDRGGEKLFF
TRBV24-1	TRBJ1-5	CATSDRPHRGAKGNQPQHF
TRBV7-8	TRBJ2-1	CASSSIHPSGTGGYNEQFF
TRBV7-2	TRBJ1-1	CASSLGRGQEAFF
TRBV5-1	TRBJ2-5	CASSLGGTTETQYF
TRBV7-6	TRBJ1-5	CASSPEGGVNQPQHF
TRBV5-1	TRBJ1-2	CASSLEPGTAYGYTF
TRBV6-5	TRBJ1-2	CASSYSGQGASGYTF
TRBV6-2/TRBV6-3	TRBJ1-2	CASSYDRSNYGYTF
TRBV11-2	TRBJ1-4	CASSPGTVGEKLFF
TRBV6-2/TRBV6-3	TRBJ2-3	CASSQPSESTDTQYF
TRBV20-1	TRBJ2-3	CSARPSPGLVDLFTDTQYF
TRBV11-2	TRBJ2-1	CASSLLRDRGYEQFF
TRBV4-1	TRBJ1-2	CASSQVLGGRFYGYTF
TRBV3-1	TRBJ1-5	CASSQVGQGSQPQHF